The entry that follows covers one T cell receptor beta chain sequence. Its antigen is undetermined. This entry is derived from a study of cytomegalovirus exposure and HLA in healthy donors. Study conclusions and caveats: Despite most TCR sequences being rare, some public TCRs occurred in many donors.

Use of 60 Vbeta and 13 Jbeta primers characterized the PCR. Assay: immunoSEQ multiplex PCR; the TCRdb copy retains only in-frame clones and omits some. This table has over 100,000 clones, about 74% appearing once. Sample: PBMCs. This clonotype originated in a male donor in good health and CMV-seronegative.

The chain's CDR3 is CASSPIIPRTSGETQYF. In DNA form, the CDR3 reads TGTGCCAGCAGTCCAATCATACCCCGGACTAGCGGAGAGACCCAGTACTTC. V gene TRBV28 combines with J gene TRBJ2-5, with 10 bases lining up with TRBD2. J was trimmed by 4 bases and V by 5 bases; bases with no gene match: 13. There are 17 residues in the CDR3. Germline V gene data show CDR1 as MDHEN and CDR2 as SYDVKM.